This T cell receptor (beta chain) was recorded in a study of human T cells and chemical hapten exposure. Counting both end residues, the CDR3 totals 13 amino acids. CDR1 MNHNS and CDR2 SASEGT come from the germline V gene. The starting material, unfractionated whole blood, was used for total RNA extraction. A word on this clonotype: This CDR3 is missing its conserved last phenylalanine or tryptophan, likely due to a read error. The DNA is omitted, as the CDR3 cannot be located on it reliably, and the CDR3 follows TCRdb's listing.

TCRdb used MiXCR to reprocess the 5' RACE reads, holding one entry per CDR3 protein. In the table there are about 81,000 distinct CDR3 sequences, roughly 15% of which are singletons. The sequence derives from a female donor in good health. The gene calls are TRBV6-1 and TRBJ2-7; TRBD1 was called by the table and not checked on the DNA. CDR3: CASTELLGGLEEI.